One sample yielded the 18 T cell receptor beta chains listed below, sequenced in a study of regulatory T cells in long-lasting Graves disease. Time point reported: newly diagnosed GD, antithyroid drugs for less than 3 months. Following extraction of RNA from PBMCs, that RNA was used to make the TCR library. Relying on iRepertoire HTBI primers and Arm-PCR of CDR3 regions, the team built TCR beta libraries. TCRdb redid the calling of the multiplex PCR reads with MiXCR, one entry per CDR3 protein. The sample has approximately 350,000 distinct CDR3 sequences; roughly 16% are singletons. These data also formed part of another study, on T cells in Graves' hyperthyroidism and ophthalmopathy.

The sample was peripheral blood mononuclear cells (PBMCs), taken at new diagnosis, from a patient treated with antithyroid drugs. The source of these receptors is a woman between 18 and 30 years old with Graves disease.

The chain carries TRBV20-1 and TRBJ2-7; TRBD1 agrees at 10 bases. V gave up 4 bases and J gave up 1 base; unmatched junction bases: 4. This CDR3 has 14 residues. Germline assignment: CDR1 DFQATT and CDR2 SNEGSKA (reference sequence). DNA of the CDR3: TGCAGTGCTAAAGGACAGGGGGAGTCCTACGAGCAGTACTTC. It codes for CSAKGQGESYEQYF.

This clonotype has more than one count but fewer than ten. One base away lies a much larger clone, so this may be a sequencing read error. The chain has TRBV2 and TRBJ2-2; D gene ambiguous. Germline V lookup: CDR1 SNHLY, CDR2 FYNNEI. Trimming took off 6 bases at V and 1 base at J, with 6 bases between the two ends. The CDR3 sequence is 13 residues long. CDR3 region: CASSDQNTGELFF. The CDR3 DNA follows: TGTGCCAGCAGCGATCAGAACACCGGGGAGCTGTTTTTT.

The V gene is TRBV4-1, the J gene TRBJ2-6; perhaps D is TRBD1 or TRBD2 (5 bases each). From germline, CDR1 is MGHRA and CDR2 YSYEKL. Deletions cut 1 base from V and 4 bases from J, with 17 bases between. The length of the CDR3 is 18 residues. The CDR3 DNA is TGCGCCAGCAGCCAAGTTCGAGGGGCAGGGACCGGGGCCAACGTCCTGACTTTC. It translates to CASSQVRGAGTGANVLTF.

In its sample, this clonotype was seen many times. The genes are TRBV6-2 or TRBV6-3 and TRBJ2-3, with 7 bases matching TRBD2. Per the germline V gene, CDR1 is MNHEY and CDR2 is SVGEGT. The CDR3 loop spans 16 amino acids. The V segment lost 0 bases and the J segment 0 bases; nucleotides outside the gene matches: 3. CDR3 sequence (DNA): TGTGCCAGCAGTTACTCAAGCGGGGCTAGCACAGATACGCAGTATTTT. Translating it yields CASSYSSGASTDTQYF.

This clonotype was seen at least ten times. The V call is TRBV5-1, the J call TRBJ2-3, with 13 positions matching TRBD2. V lost 4 bases, J lost 7 bases, and 9 bases stayed unmatched. This CDR3 is built from 16 residues. Germline lookup yields CDR1 SGHRS and CDR2 YFSETQ. The CDR3 here is CASSTGTSGAKNTQYF. The CDR3 DNA reads TGCGCCAGCAGCACCGGGACTAGCGGGGCTAAGAATACGCAGTATTTT.

This clonotype was detected many times. J is TRBJ1-1 and V is TRBV7-9; 11 bases map to TRBD1. Germline V gene data show CDR1 as SEHNR and CDR2 as FQNEAQ (reference sequence). With 3 bases clipped from V and 3 bases from J, the junction kept 9 bases outside the gene matches. The CDR3 length is 17 residues. CDR3 sequence reads: CASSFAGTGGVDTEAFF. DNA for the CDR3: TGTGCCAGCAGCTTCGCCGGGACAGGGGGAGTGGACACTGAAGCTTTCTTT. The entire variable domain, with the rest obtained from reference TRBV7-9 and TRBJ1-1, is as follows: DTGVSQNPRHKITKRGQNVTFRCDPISEHNRLYWYRQTLGQGPEFLTYFQNEAQLEKSRLLSDRFSAERPKGSFSTLEIQRTEQGDSAMYLCASSFAGTGGVDTEAFFGQGTRLTVV.

This clonotype occurred many times. V usage is TRBV3-1 and J usage is TRBJ2-1; 9 nucleotides agree with TRBD2. CDR3 length: 15 amino acids. CDR1 is LGHDT, CDR2 YNNKEL, per germline (reference sequence). Trimming cost V 5 bases and J 7 bases; bases outside gene matches: 9. CDR3 sequence: CASSTRRGGGNEQFF. The CDR3 bases are TGTGCCAGCAGCACAAGGCGCGGGGGGGGGAATGAGCAGTTCTTC.

The chain combines TRBV19 with TRBJ2-2; D may be TRBD2 (5 bases). The CDR3 runs to 18 residues. Germline CDR1 and CDR2: LNHDA and SQIVND (reference sequence). The germline V and J ends were trimmed by 7 bases and 5 bases, with 26 bases remaining between them. The DNA for the CDR3 is TGTGCCAGTAACAGTGTGGGTCCCGACCTGAGGAGGACCGGGGAGCTGTTTTTT. Amino acid sequence: CASNSVGPDLRRTGELFF. Looking up the rest from reference TRBV19 and TRBJ2-2 gives the full variable domain: DGGITQSPKYLFRKEGQNVTLSCEQNLNHDAMYWYRQDPGQGLRLIYYSQIVNDFQKGDIAEGYSVSREKKESFPLTVTSAQKNPTAFYLCASNSVGPDLRRTGELFFGEGSRLTVL.

This clonotype turned up a few times. V is TRBV9 and J is TRBJ1-3; D not resolved. The CDR3 totals 14 residues. Trimming pared 3 bases from V and 0 bases from J, leaving 7 bases between. Per the germline V gene, CDR1 is SGDLS and CDR2 is YYNGEE. CDR3 sequence reads: CASSDGISGNTIYF. CDR3 nucleotide sequence: TGTGCCAGCAGCGACGGTATCTCTGGAAACACCATATATTTT.

Here the CDR3 reads CSARVQGKVKNIQYF. The DNA for the CDR3 is TGCAGTGCTAGAGTCCAGGGGAAGGTCAAAAACATTCAGTACTTC. The chain recombines TRBV20-1 with TRBJ2-4; TRBD1 is a possible D gene (6 bases). Per the germline V gene, CDR1 is DFQATT and CDR2 is SNEGSKA (reference sequence). The CDR3 covers 15 residues. With 1 base removed from V and 3 bases from J, the gap between germline ends came to 13 bases.

This clonotype was seen ten or more times. The V and J genes are TRBV5-1 and TRBJ2-2; 15 positions match TRBD2. Trimming took 4 bases from V and 6 from J; bases not matched to a gene: 4. This CDR3 contains 16 residues. CDR1 is SGHRS and CDR2 is YFSETQ in the germline V gene. The CDR3 coding sequence is TGCGCCAGCAGCCAACGGACTAGCGGGGGGGCCGGGGAGCTGTTTTTT. This codes for CASSQRTSGGAGELFF. The variable domain in full, with the rest retrieved from reference TRBV5-1 and TRBJ2-2, is KAGVTQTPRYLIKTRGQQVTLSCSPISGHRSVSWYQQTPGQGLQFLFEYFSETQRNKGNFPGRFSGRQFSNSRSEMNVSTLELGDSALYLCASSQRTSGGAGELFFGEGSRLTVL.

This clonotype has a handful of counts. The chain is built from TRBV24-1 and TRBJ2-3, with 10 bases aligning to TRBD1. The J call may be mistaken, given a closer DNA end match to TRBJ2-5. The germline V gene has CDR1 KGHDR and CDR2 SFDVKD. The CDR3 consists of 15 residues. The CDR3 sequence: CATSDVGQGGETQYF. Written as DNA, the CDR3 is TGTGCCACCAGTGATGTAGGACAGGGGGGAGAGACCCAGTACTTC.

The rearrangement uses TRBV5-8 and TRBJ2-2, with 8 bases aligning to TRBD1. CDR3 size: 19 residues. Germline V gene data show CDR1 as SGHTS and CDR2 as YDEGEE. V dropped 3 bases and J dropped 6; count of bases not matched to a gene: 19. CDR3 protein: CASSSRQGPGHRAAGELFF. The CDR3 DNA follows: TGTGCCAGCAGCTCCAGACAGGGGCCTGGCCATAGAGCGGCCGGGGAGCTGTTTTTT.

In this sample, this clonotype turned up a few times. Possible read error: a much larger clone is one base away. V gene TRBV11-2 combines with J gene TRBJ2-7; D remains ambiguous. V dropped 1 base and J dropped 6 bases, with 7 bases sitting between them. The length of the CDR3 is 12 residues. Per germline, CDR1 SGHAT and CDR2 FQNNGV. The CDR3 sequence is CASSLVPSEQYF. The DNA for the CDR3 is TGTGCCAGCAGCTTAGTGCCCAGCGAGCAGTACTTC.

This clonotype was seen at least ten times. J is TRBJ1-5 and V is TRBV11-2, with 7 bases identical to TRBD1. The CDR3 loop spans 15 amino acids. CDR1 and CDR2 from the germline V gene are SGHAT and FQNNGV. Trimming at V came to 5 bases and at J to 4 bases, leaving 8 bases not matched to a gene. CDR3 nucleotide sequence: TGTGCCAGCAGCCGGGGGACAGCCCTTAATCAGCCCCAGCATTTT. This encodes CASSRGTALNQPQHF.

This clonotype was picked up many times. V gene TRBV30 combines with J gene TRBJ2-5, with 7 bases matching TRBD2. Germline CDR1 GTSNPN, CDR2 SVGIG (reference sequence). The CDR3 is 13 amino acids. Trimming removed 1 base from V and 4 bases from J; junction bases left unmatched: 3. CDR3: CAWSGTRGETQYF. As DNA, the CDR3 is TGTGCCTGGAGTGGGACTAGAGGAGAGACCCAGTACTTC.

This clonotype was counted a few times. The chain carries TRBV5-1 and TRBJ1-2; 7 nucleotides line up with TRBD1. Per the germline V gene, CDR1 is SGHRS and CDR2 is YFSETQ. V gave up 2 bases and J gave up 6 bases; unmatched junction bases: 4. CDR3 length equals 13 residues. Here the CDR3 DNA reads TGCGCCAGCAGCTTTCAGGGGGTCAATGGCTACACCTTC. It is translated as CASSFQGVNGYTF.

CDR3 loop: CASSPRAASTDTQYF. In DNA form, the CDR3 reads TGCGCCAGCAGTCCCAGGGCGGCGAGCACAGATACGCAGTATTTT. The rearrangement joins TRBV4-1 to TRBJ2-3; tentatively, D is TRBD1 (5 bases). The CDR3 consists of 15 residues. Trimming removed 6 bases from V and 0 bases from J, with 13 bases in between. Germline V gene lookup returns CDR1 MGHRA and CDR2 YSYEKL.